This passage covers 10 T cell receptor beta chains from one sample sequenced in a study of shared clonotypes between healthy human individuals. Using immunoSEQ multiplex PCR, the repertoire was profiled, and TCRdb retains in-frame clones only, with some absent. This sample yields some 2 million clones, of which around 96% are seen a single time; 1.1% belongs to the top ten. CD8 cells regarded as naive lacked CD45RO, were positively chosen for CCR7, and omitted terminally differentiated effector memory CD45RA+ cells. The material sequenced was naive CD8+ T cells sorted from blood. These receptors all come from a man aged 18 to 30 in good health.

Worth noting for this clone: Other DNA sequences from this sample encode an identical CDR3 as well. The V call is TRBV27, the J call TRBJ2-7, with a possible D match to TRBD1 (6 bases). V dropped 5 bases and J dropped 3 bases, with 20 bases sitting between them. The germline CDR1 and CDR2 sequences are MNHEY and SMNVEV (reference sequence). The CDR3 covers 16 residues. Written as DNA, the CDR3 is TGTGCCAGCAGTCTAAGTGCCGGGACGGACAGCTACGAGCAGTACTTC. Its protein is CASSLSAGTDSYEQYF.

This clone was seen more than once but under ten times. This chain connects TRBV7-2 to TRBJ1-5; a possible D gene is TRBD1 (6 bases). V was cut by 1 base and J by 4 bases, with 14 bases left in between. The CDR3 is 16 amino acids. Germline values: CDR1 SGHTA, CDR2 FQGNSA. The CDR3 nucleotides are TGTGCCAGCAGCTTAGGATTAGGGGGGAAGAATCAGCCCCAGCATTTT. Its protein product is CASSLGLGGKNQPQHF.

The chain uses TRBV28 and TRBJ1-1; 8 bases match TRBD1. Germline V gene lookup returns CDR1 MDHEN and CDR2 SYDVKM. The CDR3 is made up of 15 amino acids. J gave up 1 base and V 4 bases, and 5 bases lay outside the gene matches. CDR3 loop: CASSSWDRSNTEAFF. DNA of the CDR3: TGTGCCAGCAGTTCATGGGACAGGTCGAACACTGAAGCTTTCTTT. Looking up the rest from reference TRBV28 and TRBJ1-1 gives the full variable domain: DVKVTQSSRYLVKRTGEKVFLECVQDMDHENMFWYRQDPGLGLRLIYFSYDVKMKEKGDIPEGYSVSREKKERFSLILESASTNQTSMYLCASSSWDRSNTEAFFGQGTRLTVV.

The chain uses TRBV4-3 and TRBJ2-3, with TRBD1 identical over 7 bases. V shed 2 bases and J 5 bases; nucleotides not matched to a gene: 13. The CDR3 runs 17 residues. The germline V gene encodes CDR1 LGHNA and CDR2 YSLEER. This CDR3 reads CASSQTPGTEEGDTQYF. The CDR3 coding sequence is TGCGCCAGCAGCCAAACTCCCGGGACAGAAGAAGGAGATACGCAGTATTTT.

CDR3 sequence: CASSYIWNSEQFF. In DNA form, the CDR3 reads TGTGCCAGCAGTTACATTTGGAACTCCGAGCAGTTCTTC. J is TRBJ2-1 and V is TRBV6-6, with no clear D. Germline V gene lookup returns CDR1 MNHNY and CDR2 SVGAGI (reference sequence). V was cut by 2 bases and J by 10 bases, with 12 bases left in between. CDR3 length: 13 amino acids.

The gene calls are TRBV28 and TRBJ1-2; weak D call: TRBD1 (5 bases). The CDR3 runs to 15 residues. Trimming stripped 2 bases from V and 0 bases from J, with 10 bases between. The germline gives CDR1 MDHEN, CDR2 SYDVKM. The CDR3, as DNA: TGTGCCAGCAGTTTAACCCCGACAGCTAACTATGGCTACACCTTC. This encodes CASSLTPTANYGYTF.

CDR3: CASSQDSQGTQYF. CDR3 bases: TGCGCCAGCAGCCAAGATTCGCAGGGTACCCAGTACTTC. V usage is TRBV4-3 and J usage is TRBJ2-5; possible D gene TRBD1, 5 bases. V gave up 0 bases and J gave up 8 bases, with 10 bases separating them. CDR1 is LGHNA, CDR2 YSLEER, per germline. The CDR3 runs to 13 residues.

This rearrangement joins TRBV9 to TRBJ1-2; D is uncertain. The germline gives CDR1 SGDLS, CDR2 YYNGEE. The CDR3 runs to 11 residues. The V end lost 3 bases, the J end lost 6 bases, and 6 bases lay between the germline ends. CDR3 nucleotides: TGTGCCAGCAGCGCGGACGATGGCTACACCTTC. It is translated as CASSADDGYTF.

This chain uses TRBV27 with TRBJ2-7, with D perhaps TRBD2 (6 bases). CDR3 length: 17 residues. Germline V gene lookup returns CDR1 MNHEY and CDR2 SMNVEV (reference sequence). V was pared by 4 bases and J by 3 bases, with 22 bases between. The CDR3 protein is CASSSTMEGEWGYEQYF. The CDR3 DNA reads as TGTGCCAGCAGTTCGACCATGGAGGGAGAGTGGGGCTACGAGCAGTACTTC.

The V and J genes are TRBV30 and TRBJ2-2; 14 bases are a match to TRBD2. The germline gives CDR1 GTSNPN, CDR2 SVGIG (reference sequence). This CDR3 region has 15 residues. With V trimmed by 3 bases and J by 6 bases, 3 bases remained unmatched. The CDR3 loop is CAWSEGLAGAGELFF. DNA of the CDR3: TGTGCCTGGAGCGAGGGACTAGCGGGAGCCGGGGAGCTGTTTTTT.